The 12 T cell receptor beta chains presented below share a single source sample, sequenced in a study of cytomegalovirus exposure and HLA in healthy donors. Here immunoSEQ multiplex PCR was the method, and the copy in TCRdb shows in-frame clones only, minus some. The data show about 140,000 clones, approximately 84% seen once. The sequenced sample was PBMCs. All receptors derive from a woman younger than 45 in good health and CMV-seronegative.

The genes are TRBV19 and TRBJ1-5; 7 nucleotides line up with TRBD1. The J segment lost 4 bases and the V segment lost 7 bases, leaving 10 bases of the junction unmatched. The germline gives CDR1 LNHDA, CDR2 SQIVND (reference sequence). The CDR3 covers 15 residues. The CDR3 region has the DNA TGTGCCAGTACCCAACAGGGGAGAAATAATCAGCCCCAGCATTTT. Its protein product is CASTQQGRNNQPQHF.

The chain carries TRBV25-1 and TRBJ2-5; D is perhaps TRBD2 (6 bases). Trimming took 6 bases from V and 5 from J, leaving 19 bases between them. The CDR3 contains 15 residues. Germline assignment: CDR1 MGHDK and CDR2 SYGVNS. CDR3 in amino acids: CASSAPRLARETQYF. The CDR3 DNA is TGTGCCAGCAGCGCTCCTCGTCTAGCGCGGGAGACCCAGTACTTC.

This chain links TRBV28 with TRBJ2-1; a possible D gene is TRBD2 (7 bases). The ends were cut back, 8 bases at V and 7 bases at J, with 18 bases in the middle. The germline V gene encodes CDR1 MDHEN and CDR2 SYDVKM. This CDR3 has 14 amino acids. The CDR3 spells CASEGGGLDNEQFF. DNA for the CDR3: TGTGCCAGCGAGGGGGGGGGTTTGGATAATGAGCAGTTCTTC.

The rearrangement uses TRBV7-9 and TRBJ1-2; D is unclear. V lost 3 bases to trimming and J lost 4 bases, with 12 bases between them. CDR1 SEHNR and CDR2 FQNEAQ come from the germline V gene (reference sequence). The CDR3 extends over 14 amino acids. The DNA of the CDR3 is TGTGCCAGCAGCTTTGAGGCGGGTCGCTATGGCTACACCTTC. It yields the protein CASSFEAGRYGYTF.

The genes are TRBV11-3 and TRBJ2-1, with 9 bases matching TRBD1. The ends lost 5 bases at V and 10 bases at J; junction bases unmatched: 6. This CDR3 is 13 amino acids long. Germline V gene data show CDR1 as SGHNT and CDR2 as YENEEA. CDR3 nucleotide sequence: TGTGCCAGCAGCCCACAGGGGGCTCGGGAGCAGTTCTTC. It specifies CASSPQGAREQFF.

This clone was observed a handful of times. V usage is TRBV5-1 and J usage is TRBJ2-3; 10 bases agree with TRBD1. The CDR3 runs 14 residues. With 9 bases clipped from V and 2 bases from J, the junction kept 6 bases outside the gene matches. Germline lookup yields CDR1 SGHRS and CDR2 YFSETQ. The chain's CDR3 is CATSGTGATDTQYF. Written as DNA, the CDR3 is TGCGCCACCTCCGGGACAGGGGCCACAGATACGCAGTATTTT.

The chain couples TRBV29-1 to TRBJ1-1, with TRBD1 matching over 8 bases. Looked up from germline, CDR1 is SQVTM and CDR2 is ANQGSEA. The CDR3 is 15 residues long. V dropped 7 bases and J dropped 1; count of bases not matched to a gene: 11. The CDR3 sequence is CSALQGGMGNTEAFF. Written as DNA, the CDR3 is TGCAGCGCCTTACAGGGGGGGATGGGGAACACTGAAGCTTTCTTT.

A remark on this clone: This CDR3 is also generated by other DNA sequences in the sample. The chain is built from TRBV28 and TRBJ1-5, with D tentatively TRBD1 (5 bases). V was pared by 2 bases and J by 1 base, with 9 bases between. CDR1 is MDHEN and CDR2 is SYDVKM in the germline V gene. This CDR3 contains 15 residues. DNA for the CDR3: TGTGCCAGCAGTTTAACGGGGGGGAGCAATCAGCCCCAGCATTTT. Amino acid sequence: CASSLTGGSNQPQHF. The variable domain in full, completed from reference TRBV28 and TRBJ1-5, reads DVKVTQSSRYLVKRTGEKVFLECVQDMDHENMFWYRQDPGLGLRLIYFSYDVKMKEKGDIPEGYSVSREKKERFSLILESASTNQTSMYLCASSLTGGSNQPQHFGDGTRLSIL.

This chain links TRBV2 with TRBJ1-6; D perhaps matches TRBD1 (5 bases). Trimming pared 6 bases from V and 18 bases from J, leaving 18 bases between. The CDR3 is 12 amino acids. Germline lookup yields CDR1 SNHLY and CDR2 FYNNEI. CDR3 in DNA: TGTGCCAGCAGGGCCGTTTCAGGGCCTCACCACTTT. It is translated as CASRAVSGPHHF.

The J gene is TRBJ2-3, the V gene TRBV9; 7 bases line up with TRBD1. From germline, CDR1 is SGDLS and CDR2 YYNGEE. With V trimmed by 3 bases and J by 5 bases, 12 bases remained unmatched. The CDR3 is made up of 16 amino acids. Here the CDR3 DNA reads TGTGCCAGCAGCGCCCAGATGAAGGGGGCCGGAGATACGCAGTATTTT. Its protein is CASSAQMKGAGDTQYF.

V gene TRBV6-6 combines with J gene TRBJ2-7, with TRBD1 identical over 9 bases. V lost 5 bases and J lost 3; bases outside the gene matches: 8. This CDR3 has 15 residues. Looked up from germline, CDR1 is MNHNY and CDR2 is SVGAGI (reference sequence). The CDR3 is CASSPPDRGRYEQYF. CDR3 DNA sequence: TGTGCCAGCAGTCCCCCGGACAGGGGACGCTACGAGCAGTACTTC.

The J gene is TRBJ1-1, the V gene TRBV5-6; 8 bases match TRBD1. Germline V gene sequence: CDR1 SGHDT, CDR2 YYEEEE. The CDR3 covers 14 residues. V gave up 7 bases and J gave up 4 bases; unmatched junction bases: 9. The DNA of the CDR3 is TGTGCCAGCGACAGGGGAGCGGCCGGCACTGAAGCTTTCTTT. As protein: CASDRGAAGTEAFF. Complete variable domain (other parts from reference TRBV5-6 and TRBJ1-1): DAGVTQSPTHLIKTRGQQVTLRCSPKSGHDTVSWYQQALGQGPQFIFQYYEEEERQRGNFPDRFSGHQFPNYSSELNVNALLLGDSALYLCASDRGAAGTEAFFGQGTRLTVV.